One sample yielded the 29 T cell receptor beta chains listed below, sequenced in a study of blood T cells in healthy people across ages. The authors ran a second PCR of about 7 to 11 cycles using a sample-barcoded 5' primer and a J-beta primer mix. TCRdb independently ran MiXCR on the 5' RACE reads; one entry per CDR3 protein. Of about 580,000 distinct CDR3 sequences listed, around half are singletons. The sequenced sample consisted of blood. All receptors come from a man older than 75 in good health.

This chain uses TRBV11-3 with TRBJ2-3, with TRBD2 as a possible D gene (7 bases). Germline V gene data show CDR1 as SGHNT and CDR2 as YENEEA. With 5 bases removed from V and 2 bases from J, the gap between germline ends came to 14 bases. This CDR3 has 15 residues. CDR3 nucleotide sequence: TGTGCCAGCAGCATGAGGGGGACTAACACAGATACGCAGTATTTT. Translated: CASSMRGTNTDTQYF. Based on the CDR3 plus reference TRBV11-3 and TRBJ2-3, the full variable domain is EAGVVQSPRYKIIEKKQPVAFWCNPISGHNTLYWYLQNLGQGPELLIRYENEEAVDDSQLPKDRFSAERLKGVDSTLKIQPAELGDSAVYLCASSMRGTNTDTQYFGPGTRLTVL.

This chain joins TRBV5-6 and TRBJ2-7, with TRBD2 identical over 7 bases. The CDR3 covers 15 residues. J lost 0 bases, V lost 5 bases, and 8 bases had no gene match. Germline CDR1 reads SGHDT; CDR2 reads YYEEEE. CDR3 sequence (DNA): TGTGCCAGCAGTATGAGGCTAGCGGCCTCCTACGAGCAGTACTTC. Translated, it gives CASSMRLAASYEQYF.

The chain uses TRBV20-1 and TRBJ2-1; no definite D call. The CDR3 totals 14 residues. The germline V and J ends were trimmed by 0 bases and 8 bases, with 14 bases remaining between them. Germline lookup yields CDR1 DFQATT and CDR2 SNEGSKA (reference sequence). CDR3 sequence reads: CSARDTSRLDEQFF. Here the CDR3 DNA reads TGCAGTGCTAGAGACACGAGCAGGCTGGATGAGCAGTTCTTC.

This sequence joins TRBV2 and TRBJ2-1, with 9 bases aligning to TRBD1. Trimming cost V 5 bases and J 2 bases; bases outside gene matches: 16. The length of the CDR3 is 19 residues. CDR1 and CDR2 (germline): SNHLY, FYNNEI. The DNA of the CDR3 is TGTGCCAGCAGTTCACAATTTTCCGAGGGGGACAGGGCCTACAATGAGCAGTTCTTC. Protein product: CASSSQFSEGDRAYNEQFF.

This clonotype was seen more than once but under ten times. The chain carries TRBV29-1 and TRBJ1-1; 7 nucleotides match TRBD1. This CDR3 spans 14 amino acids. V was clipped by 8 bases and J by 0 bases; unmatched bases: 9. The germline gives CDR1 SQVTM, CDR2 ANQGSEA. CDR3 in DNA: TGCAGCACCGACAGGGCAGGAGTGAACACTGAAGCTTTCTTT. Encoded protein: CSTDRAGVNTEAFF.

Worth noting for this clonotype: A read error is possible here, since a much larger clone lies one base away. This rearrangement joins TRBV6-5 to TRBJ2-1, with D perhaps matching TRBD1 or TRBD2 (6 bases each). This CDR3 comprises 16 residues. V was clipped by 4 bases and J by 12 bases, with 25 bases between them. The germline CDR1 and CDR2 sequences are MNHEY and SVGAGI. CDR3 loop: CASSLYGGRTGTGQFF. CDR3 in DNA: TGTGCCAGCAGTTTGTACGGGGGCCGGACTGGCACGGGGCAGTTCTTC.

Points on this clonotype: The junction differs from germline at one of its ends, possibly a read error. The chain has TRBV27 and TRBJ2-7, with 8 bases aligning to TRBD2. Germline CDR1 reads MNHEY; CDR2 reads SMNVEV (reference sequence). The CDR3 is 14 amino acids. The CDR3 protein is CASSPGRAGYGQYF. The CDR3 DNA follows: TGTGCCAGCTCTCCCGGGAGGGCTGGCTACGGGCAGTACTTC.

The rearrangement uses TRBV6-2 or TRBV6-3 and TRBJ2-2, with TRBD1 matching over 9 bases. The CDR3 spans 14 residues. Germline V gene lookup returns CDR1 MNHEY and CDR2 SVGEGT. V dropped 7 bases and J dropped 5; count of bases not matched to a gene: 5. CDR3 DNA: TGTGCCAGCACCAGGGACAGGGTTACCGGGGAGCTGTTTTTT. Protein: CASTRDRVTGELFF.

This chain links TRBV28 with TRBJ1-2, with D hard to call. CDR1 is MDHEN and CDR2 is SYDVKM in the germline V gene. CDR3 length: 15 residues. The V end was cut by 6 bases, the J end by 4 bases, with 18 bases between. The CDR3 loop is CASSQSRGRTYGYTF. CDR3 DNA: TGTGCCAGCAGCCAGAGCAGAGGACGGACCTATGGCTACACCTTC.

The genes are TRBV6-5 and TRBJ2-5, with D perhaps matching TRBD1 (6 bases). The CDR3 totals 12 residues. The V end was cut by 4 bases, the J end by 12 bases, with 15 bases between. Germline loops: CDR1 MNHEY, CDR2 SVGAGI. The CDR3, as DNA: TGTGCCAGCAGTTCCTCCGAGACAGGCGAGTACTTC. Its protein is CASSSSETGEYF.

V usage is TRBV20-1 and J usage is TRBJ2-7, with unresolved D. The germline V gene encodes CDR1 DFQATT and CDR2 SNEGSKA (reference sequence). Trimming took 6 bases from V and 5 from J, leaving 17 bases between them. This CDR3 spans 13 amino acids. Written as DNA, the CDR3 is TGCAGTGCCAGCACCTATGGGGAACACGAGCAGTACTTC. Translated, it gives CSASTYGEHEQYF.

In the case of this clonotype: The junction departs from the called germline gene at one end, perhaps through a read error. The gene calls are TRBV6-6 and TRBJ2-5; weak D call: TRBD1 (6 bases). The CDR3 has 14 amino acids. Germline V lookup: CDR1 MNHNY, CDR2 SVGAGI (reference sequence). The CDR3 reads CAGRSGAGVETQYF. The DNA for the CDR3 is TGTGCCGGCAGATCCGGGGCAGGGGTGGAGACCCAGTACTTC.

This clonotype was detected a few times. This rearrangement joins TRBV20-1 to TRBJ2-4, with 14 bases aligning to TRBD2. The V gene's germline CDR1 is DFQATT and CDR2 SNEGSKA (reference sequence). J gave up 10 bases and V 3 bases, and 5 bases lay outside the gene matches. The CDR3 sequence is 14 residues long. The CDR3 reads CSARTSGGGGIQYF. The DNA for the CDR3 is TGCAGTGCTAGGACTAGCGGGGGGGGAGGGATTCAGTACTTC.

As concerns this clonotype: The junction departs from germline at one end; a sequencing error may be responsible. The rearrangement uses TRBV20-1 and TRBJ2-1, with TRBD2 identical over 9 bases. The germline CDR1 and CDR2 sequences are DFQATT and SNEGSKA (reference sequence). This CDR3 spans 14 amino acids. CDR3 region: CGAYSGRFVDEQFF. CDR3 DNA: TGCGGTGCGTATAGCGGGAGATTTGTCGATGAGCAGTTCTTC.

This chain joins TRBV5-1 and TRBJ2-7, with TRBD2 matching over 11 bases. V lost 1 base, J lost 4 bases, and 7 bases stayed unmatched. CDR1 and CDR2 from the germline V gene are SGHRS and YFSETQ. This CDR3 is 16 amino acids long. The CDR3 region is CASSLFGTSGGYEQYF. The CDR3 DNA reads as TGCGCCAGCAGCTTGTTCGGGACTAGCGGAGGATACGAGCAGTACTTC. Full variable domain (rest looked up from reference TRBV5-1 and TRBJ2-7): KAGVTQTPRYLIKTRGQQVTLSCSPISGHRSVSWYQQTPGQGLQFLFEYFSETQRNKGNFPGRFSGRQFSNSRSEMNVSTLELGDSALYLCASSLFGTSGGYEQYFGPGTRLTVT.

The CDR3 here is CASSVAGTRPPSGANVLTF. DNA of the CDR3: TGTGCCAGCAGCGTAGCCGGGACAAGGCCGCCCTCTGGGGCCAACGTCCTGACTTTC. The chain carries TRBV9 and TRBJ2-6, with D possibly being TRBD1 (6 bases). V was cut by 0 bases and J by 0 bases, with 16 bases left in between. This CDR3 comprises 19 residues. CDR1 SGDLS and CDR2 YYNGEE come from the germline V gene. Full variable domain (remainder filled in from reference TRBV9 and TRBJ2-6): DSGVTQTPKHLITATGQRVTLRCSPRSGDLSVYWYQQSLDQGLQFLIQYYNGEERAKGNILERFSAQQFPDLHSELNLSSLELGDSALYFCASSVAGTRPPSGANVLTFGAGSRLTVL.

The CDR3 region is CSVESGGIGQYF. The DNA of the CDR3 is TGCAGCGTTGAGTCGGGGGGAATAGGCCAGTACTTC. J is TRBJ2-5 and V is TRBV29-1, with 7 bases identical to TRBD2. With V trimmed by 3 bases and J by 10 bases, 8 bases remained unmatched. CDR1 SQVTM and CDR2 ANQGSEA come from the germline V gene. The CDR3 totals 12 residues.

The V gene is TRBV29-1, the J gene TRBJ1-1; perhaps TRBD1 as D (5 bases). Germline CDR1 SQVTM, CDR2 ANQGSEA. V lost 4 bases and J 3 bases, leaving 12 bases between the germline ends. The CDR3 extends over 13 amino acids. The CDR3 sequence: CSVGAGGDTEAFF. CDR3 sequence (DNA): TGCAGCGTTGGTGCGGGGGGGGACACTGAAGCTTTCTTT.

Remarks on this clonotype: A much larger clone is a single base away; this may be a read error. This chain uses TRBV18 with TRBJ2-6, with D perhaps TRBD1 or TRBD2 (7 bases each). The CDR3 is 18 residues long. V was shortened by 1 base and J by 2 bases, with 15 bases between the two germline ends. Germline CDR1 is KGHSH and CDR2 is LQKENI. The CDR3 sequence: CASSPREGATPGANVLTF. The CDR3 bases are TGTGCCAGCTCACCACGGGAGGGGGCTACCCCTGGGGCCAACGTCCTGACTTTC. Full variable domain (missing parts from reference TRBV18 and TRBJ2-6): NAGVMQNPRHLVRRRGQEARLRCSPMKGHSHVYWYRQLPEEGLKFMVYLQKENIIDESGMPKERFSAEFPKEGPSILRIQQVVRGDSAAYFCASSPREGATPGANVLTFGAGSRLTVL.

This clonotype was seen ten or more times. This chain connects TRBV6-6 to TRBJ2-1, with D unclear. Germline-derived CDR1 and CDR2 are MNHNY and SVGAGI (reference sequence). Trimming removed 8 bases at V and 3 bases at J, with 5 bases between. The CDR3 contains 11 residues. The CDR3 DNA follows: TGTGCCAGCGGAAACTACAATGAGCAGTTCTTC. It encodes CASGNYNEQFF.

This clonotype occurred a few times. The rearrangement links TRBV20-1 to TRBJ2-5; possible D gene TRBD2, 5 bases. Germline loops: CDR1 DFQATT, CDR2 SNEGSKA (reference sequence). V was cut by 3 bases and J by 5 bases, with 16 bases left in between. The CDR3 contains 14 residues. The DNA for the CDR3 is TGCAGTGCTAGGTCGGGGTCTGGTGGCGAGACCCAGTACTTC. Its translation is CSARSGSGGETQYF.

This chain links TRBV7-2 with TRBJ1-1; maybe TRBD1 (5 bases). The CDR3 contains 15 residues. The V end was cut by 5 bases, the J end by 2 bases, with 15 bases between. CDR1 is SGHTA, CDR2 FQGNSA, per germline. The CDR3, as DNA: TGTGCCAGCAGCCCCCCCGGGGGGGGAAACACTGAAGCTTTCTTT. Protein: CASSPPGGGNTEAFF.

This clonotype was recorded a few times. The CDR3: CSARDYRAGINQPQHF. The CDR3 DNA sequence: TGCAGTGCTAGAGACTACAGGGCGGGCATTAATCAGCCCCAGCATTTT. V and J are TRBV20-1 and TRBJ1-5; perhaps TRBD1 as D (6 bases). Between the trimmed V and J ends, which lost 0 bases and 4 bases, there was a span of 16 bases. The CDR3 has 16 amino acids. Germline V gives CDR1 DFQATT, CDR2 SNEGSKA (reference sequence).

This clonotype was observed once. The chain recombines TRBV10-3 with TRBJ2-1; TRBD2 agrees at 8 bases. The ends lost 3 bases at V and 7 bases at J; junction bases unmatched: 14. Germline lookup yields CDR1 ENHRY and CDR2 SYGVKD. The CDR3 sequence is 17 residues long. CDR3 bases: TGTGCCATCAGTGAACGGCGAACTAGCGGACCAGGGAATGAGCAGTTCTTC. Amino acid sequence: CAISERRTSGPGNEQFF.

This sequence joins TRBV3-1 and TRBJ2-1; no reliable D call. Trimming cost V 4 bases and J 4 bases, with 23 bases left between them. There are 18 residues in the CDR3. Germline V CDR1 and CDR2: LGHDT, YNNKEL (reference sequence). As DNA, the CDR3 is TGTGCCAGCAGCCCGAATGCGCCGTCTTCCCTTTTTTACAATGAGCAGTTCTTC. Residues: CASSPNAPSSLFYNEQFF.

The chain joins TRBV12-3 or TRBV12-4 to TRBJ2-7; 7 bases are shared with TRBD2. CDR3 length: 12 residues. The V segment lost 4 bases and the J segment 6 bases; nucleotides outside the gene matches: 3. The CDR3 DNA sequence: TGTGCCAGCAGTTGGACTAGAGGCGAGCAGTACTTC. Its translation is CASSWTRGEQYF.

The genes are TRBV29-1 and TRBJ2-1; 9 nucleotides align to TRBD2. Germline lookup yields CDR1 SQVTM and CDR2 ANQGSEA. V was clipped by 7 bases and J by 14 bases; unmatched bases: 18. This CDR3 has 14 residues. The CDR3 sequence is CSAGLGAGGPWEFF. The CDR3 nucleotides are TGCAGCGCGGGACTAGGCGCGGGAGGGCCATGGGAGTTCTTC.

This clonotype showed up many times. The CDR3 DNA reads TGTGCCAGCAGCCCTAGGACGGGACCGTACAATGAGCAGTTCTTC. The encoded protein is CASSPRTGPYNEQFF. The rearrangement uses TRBV7-9 and TRBJ2-1, with D perhaps matching TRBD1 or TRBD2 (5 bases each). Germline assignment: CDR1 SEHNR and CDR2 FQNEAQ (reference sequence). The length of the CDR3 is 15 residues. Trimming stripped 5 bases from V and 4 bases from J, with 15 bases between. Complete variable domain (other parts from reference TRBV7-9 and TRBJ2-1): DTGVSQNPRHKITKRGQNVTFRCDPISEHNRLYWYRQTLGQGPEFLTYFQNEAQLEKSRLLSDRFSAERPKGSFSTLEIQRTEQGDSAMYLCASSPRTGPYNEQFFGPGTRLTVL.

The CDR3 bases are TGTGCTAGTGGTTTGATCGGCGGCTTCTATGGCTACACCTTC. This gives the protein CASGLIGGFYGYTF. The V and J genes are TRBV12-5 and TRBJ1-2, with D unclear. CDR1 is LGHNT and CDR2 is FRNRAP in the germline V gene. The ends were cut back, 2 bases at V and 4 bases at J, with 11 bases in the middle. This CDR3 comprises 14 residues.